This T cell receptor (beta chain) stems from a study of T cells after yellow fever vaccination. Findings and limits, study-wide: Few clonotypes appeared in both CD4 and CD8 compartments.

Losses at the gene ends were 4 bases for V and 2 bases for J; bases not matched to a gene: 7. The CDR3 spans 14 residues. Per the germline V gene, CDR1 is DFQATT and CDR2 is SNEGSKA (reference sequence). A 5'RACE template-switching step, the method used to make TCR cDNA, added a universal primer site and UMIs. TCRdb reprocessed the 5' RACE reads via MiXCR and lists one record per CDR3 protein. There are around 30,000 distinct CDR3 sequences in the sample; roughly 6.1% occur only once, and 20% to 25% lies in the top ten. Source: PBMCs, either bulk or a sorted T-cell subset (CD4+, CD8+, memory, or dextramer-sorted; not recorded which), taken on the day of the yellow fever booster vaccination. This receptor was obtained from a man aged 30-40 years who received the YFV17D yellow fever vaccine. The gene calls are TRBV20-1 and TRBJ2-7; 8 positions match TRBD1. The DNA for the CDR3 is TGCAGTGCTATAGGGGGACAGGTCACCTACGAGCAGTACTTC. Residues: CSAIGGQVTYEQYF.